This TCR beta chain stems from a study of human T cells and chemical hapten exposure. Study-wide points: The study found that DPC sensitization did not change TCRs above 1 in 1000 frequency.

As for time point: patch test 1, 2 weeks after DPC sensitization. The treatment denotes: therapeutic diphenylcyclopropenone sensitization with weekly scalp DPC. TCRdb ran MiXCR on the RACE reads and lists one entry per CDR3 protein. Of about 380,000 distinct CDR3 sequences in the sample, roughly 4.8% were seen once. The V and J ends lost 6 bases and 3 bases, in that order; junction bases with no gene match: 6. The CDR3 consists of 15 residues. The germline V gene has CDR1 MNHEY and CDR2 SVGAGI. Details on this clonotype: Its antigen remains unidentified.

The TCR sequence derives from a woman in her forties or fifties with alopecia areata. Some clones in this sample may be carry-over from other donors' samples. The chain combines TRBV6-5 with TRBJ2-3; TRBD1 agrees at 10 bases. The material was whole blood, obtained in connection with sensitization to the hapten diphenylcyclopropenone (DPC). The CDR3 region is CASSKGQGFTDTQYF. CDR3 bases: TGTGCCAGCAGCAAGGGACAGGGGTTTACAGATACGCAGTATTTT.